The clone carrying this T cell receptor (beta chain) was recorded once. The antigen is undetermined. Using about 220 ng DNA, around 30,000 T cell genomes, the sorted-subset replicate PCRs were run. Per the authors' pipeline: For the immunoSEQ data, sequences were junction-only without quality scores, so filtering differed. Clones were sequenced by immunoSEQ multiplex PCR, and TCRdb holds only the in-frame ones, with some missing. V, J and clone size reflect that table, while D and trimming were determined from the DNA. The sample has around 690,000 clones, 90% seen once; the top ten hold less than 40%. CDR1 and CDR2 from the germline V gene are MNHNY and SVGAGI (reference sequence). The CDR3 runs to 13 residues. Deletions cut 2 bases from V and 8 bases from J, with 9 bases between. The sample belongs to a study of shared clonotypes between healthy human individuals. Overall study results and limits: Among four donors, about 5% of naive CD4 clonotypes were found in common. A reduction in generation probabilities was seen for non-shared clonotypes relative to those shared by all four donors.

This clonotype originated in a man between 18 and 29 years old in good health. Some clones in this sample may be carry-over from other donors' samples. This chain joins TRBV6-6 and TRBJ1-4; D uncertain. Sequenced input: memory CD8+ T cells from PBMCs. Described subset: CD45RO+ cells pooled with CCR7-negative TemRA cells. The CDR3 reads CASSYTPREKLFF. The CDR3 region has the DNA TGTGCCAGCAGTTACACACCTCGGGAAAAACTGTTTTTT.